The sample holds many counts of the clone carrying this TCR beta chain. Its antigen is unknown. This CDR3 comprises 14 residues. The V end lost 5 bases, the J end lost 2 bases, and 15 bases lay between the germline ends. The germline CDR1 and CDR2 sequences are DFQATT and SNEGSKA (reference sequence). TCR cDNA received a 3' ligated oligonucleotide that carried a UMI. Adult healthy volunteers gave 2.5 ml peripheral blood for whole-blood RNA. Input was roughly 1 to 1,100 ng of DNase-treated total RNA without cell sorting. The data derive from a study of naive and memory T cell subsets. Findings and limits, study-wide: The RNA method is potentially sensitive to activation and differentiation changes.

Amplification of ligated cDNA took four PCR rounds with SP2 and nested alpha and beta constant primers. Reverse transcription of blood and skin TCR RNA was primed at alpha and beta constant regions. TCRdb independently ran MiXCR on the 5' RACE reads; one entry per CDR3 protein. The data contain around 30,000 distinct CDR3 sequences, 16% of them seen just once; the ten biggest clones take up 2.6%. The J gene is TRBJ2-5, the V gene TRBV20-1; D is possibly TRBD1 (5 bases). This TCR came from a female donor in good health. CDR3 in amino acids: CSASSPRQQETQYF. Here the CDR3 DNA reads TGCAGTGCTTCGTCCCCGCGACAGCAAGAGACCCAGTACTTC.